This TCR beta chain was sequenced for a study of T cell repertoires in cytomegalovirus infection. V was trimmed by 4 bases and J by 8 bases, leaving 16 bases between them. Germline lookup yields CDR1 SGDLS and CDR2 YYNGEE. This CDR3 contains 14 residues. As concerns this clonotype: The antigen is not known.

TCRdb re-derived calls from the reads in MiXCR, one entry per CDR3 protein. The table has fewer than 1,000,000 distinct CDR3 sequences, about a third seen once. V is TRBV9 and J is TRBJ2-1, with D unresolved. The TCR was taken from a human donor in good health (CMV status not recorded). Some clones in this sample may be carry-over from other donors' samples. Sequencing was performed on cultured CD8+ T cells from PBMCs, taken from culture after CMV antigen stimulation. The CDR3: CASSPWGTFHEQFF. The CDR3 DNA sequence: TGTGCCAGCAGCCCCTGGGGTACATTCCATGAGCAGTTCTTC.